Sequencing of this TCR beta chain was carried out in a study of CD8 T cells in ankylosing spondylitis. Study conclusions and caveats: Disease-linked clones were reportedly significantly enriched in matched ankylosing spondylitis synovial fluid.

TCRdb used MiXCR to reprocess the 5' RACE reads, holding one entry per CDR3 protein. The sample holds around 130,000 distinct CDR3 sequences, approximately 13% seen once. The V and J ends lost 6 bases and 11 bases respectively, with 13 bases between them. Germline assignment: CDR1 MGHDK and CDR2 SYGVNS. This CDR3 spans 11 amino acids. For this clonotype: Its antigen is not identified.

The chain is built from TRBV25-1 and TRBJ1-1, with unresolved D. This sequence originates from a female donor with ankylosing spondylitis or in good health (not recorded which). Sample: blood, either unsorted or a sorted T cell fraction (not recorded which). CDR3 region: CASRTSGWAFF. As DNA, the CDR3 is TGTGCCAGCAGGACCTCCGGTTGGGCTTTCTTT.